These 23 T cell receptor beta chains were sequenced from one sample in a study of blood T cells in healthy people across ages. A sample-barcoded 5' primer and a J-beta primer mix were used in a second PCR of roughly 6 to 11 cycles. TCRdb re-called the 5' RACE reads with MiXCR, one entry per CDR3 protein. The sample gives about 780,000 distinct CDR3 sequences, about half of which show up once; about a sixth is in the top ten. Sequencing was performed on blood. These receptors were taken from a man aged 80 or over in good health.

This chain joins TRBV10-3 and TRBJ2-1; 11 nucleotides align to TRBD1. The ends lost 3 bases at V and 8 bases at J; junction bases unmatched: 6. Germline V gene lookup returns CDR1 ENHRY and CDR2 SYGVKD. The length of the CDR3 is 15 residues. CDR3 residues: CAISEGDRGVDEQFF. The CDR3 coding sequence is TGTGCCATCAGTGAAGGGGACAGGGGGGTAGATGAGCAGTTCTTC.

This clonotype was seen ten or more times. This chain uses TRBV18 with TRBJ2-7; 9 nucleotides align to TRBD1. Germline V gives CDR1 KGHSH, CDR2 LQKENI. J lost 6 bases, V lost 4 bases, and 13 bases had no gene match. The CDR3 sequence is 16 residues long. The CDR3 sequence is CASSRQTGGGLGEQYF. The DNA of the CDR3 is TGTGCCAGCTCACGCCAGACAGGGGGAGGCTTAGGCGAGCAGTACTTC.

In the case of this clonotype: An end of the junction does not agree with germline; a read error may underlie this. The CDR3 sequence: CASSVGGAPQEAQYF. CDR3 sequence (DNA): TGTGCCAGCAGCGTAGGGGGGGCACCCCAAGAGGCCCAGTACTTC. The chain joins TRBV9 to TRBJ2-5; D might be TRBD1 or TRBD2, each matching 6 bases. Germline V CDR1 and CDR2: SGDLS, YYNGEE. The CDR3 totals 15 residues. The variable domain in full, with the rest retrieved from reference TRBV9 and TRBJ2-5, is DSGVTQTPKHLITATGQRVTLRCSPRSGDLSVYWYQQSLDQGLQFLIQYYNGEERAKGNILERFSAQQFPDLHSELNLSSLELGDSALYFCASSVGGAPQEAQYFGPGTRLLVL.

This chain links TRBV30 with TRBJ2-2, with D unclear. The CDR3 length is 13 residues. Germline assignment: CDR1 GTSNPN and CDR2 SVGIG (reference sequence). The V and J ends lost 3 bases and 6 bases respectively, with 11 bases between them. The CDR3, as DNA: TGTGCCTGGAGGTCACTGGCCGCCGGGGAGCTGTTTTTT. Its protein product is CAWRSLAAGELFF.

In this sample, this clonotype turned up a few times. CDR3: CASSHDRVGGYTF. CDR3 nucleotide sequence: TGTGCCAGCAGCCACGACAGGGTTGGCGGCTACACCTTC. V usage is TRBV4-2 and J usage is TRBJ1-2; 7 bases line up with TRBD1. Germline lookup yields CDR1 LGHNA and CDR2 YNFKEQ. The CDR3 totals 13 residues. Losses at the gene ends were 3 bases for V and 8 bases for J; bases not matched to a gene: 6.

The chain uses TRBV5-1 and TRBJ2-3; TRBD1 agrees at 7 bases. This CDR3 is built from 16 residues. Losses at the gene ends were 4 bases for V and 1 base for J; bases not matched to a gene: 9. Germline V gene lookup returns CDR1 SGHRS and CDR2 YFSETQ. The CDR3 DNA reads as TGCGCCAGCAGCGGCAACAGGGGTCCCGGCACAGATACGCAGTATTTT. Its protein is CASSGNRGPGTDTQYF. Together with reference TRBV5-1 and TRBJ2-3, the CDR3 gives the full variable domain: KAGVTQTPRYLIKTRGQQVTLSCSPISGHRSVSWYQQTPGQGLQFLFEYFSETQRNKGNFPGRFSGRQFSNSRSEMNVSTLELGDSALYLCASSGNRGPGTDTQYFGPGTRLTVL.

This sequence joins TRBV11-3 and TRBJ2-5; 7 bases map to TRBD2. The germline gives CDR1 SGHNT, CDR2 YENEEA. The CDR3 length is 16 residues. V shed 7 bases, J shed 4 bases, and the junction held 15 bases outside the gene matches. CDR3 amino acids: CASTELGGGPGETQYF. CDR3 nucleotides: TGTGCCAGCACCGAATTGGGGGGAGGGCCAGGAGAGACCCAGTACTTC. The whole variable domain, remainder taken from reference TRBV11-3 and TRBJ2-5, is EAGVVQSPRYKIIEKKQPVAFWCNPISGHNTLYWYLQNLGQGPELLIRYENEEAVDDSQLPKDRFSAERLKGVDSTLKIQPAELGDSAVYLCASTELGGGPGETQYFGPGTRLLVL.

This clonotype was detected once. V is TRBV20-1 and J is TRBJ2-2; no clear D gene. The CDR3 loop spans 13 amino acids. The germline CDR1 and CDR2 sequences are DFQATT and SNEGSKA (reference sequence). The V and J ends lost 1 base and 6 bases respectively, with 9 bases between them. CDR3: CSARGAEPGELFF. CDR3 sequence (DNA): TGCAGTGCTAGAGGCGCAGAGCCCGGGGAGCTGTTTTTT.

The chain carries TRBV6-2 or TRBV6-3 and TRBJ2-1, with TRBD2 matching over 10 bases. This CDR3 has 13 amino acids. In germline, CDR1 is MNHEY, CDR2 SVGEGT. Trimming took 8 bases from V and 7 from J; bases not matched to a gene: 5. The CDR3 loop is CASQASGRNEQFF. The CDR3 DNA follows: TGTGCCAGCCAGGCTAGCGGGAGAAATGAGCAGTTCTTC.

This clonotype was seen a few times. The V and J genes are TRBV19 and TRBJ2-5, with D perhaps being TRBD1 or TRBD2 (5 bases each). V gave up 6 bases and J gave up 4 bases, with 18 bases separating them. Looked up from germline, CDR1 is LNHDA and CDR2 is SQIVND (reference sequence). The CDR3 has 15 residues. CDR3 sequence reads: CASRPTGRTLETQYF. In DNA, the CDR3 is TGTGCCAGTAGACCGACGGGACGAACGTTAGAGACCCAGTACTTC.

This clonotype was picked up a small number of times. This chain connects TRBV7-2 to TRBJ2-7; D perhaps matches TRBD2 (5 bases). The CDR3 length is 15 residues. Deletions cut 1 base from V and 2 bases from J, with 12 bases between. Per germline, CDR1 SGHTA and CDR2 FQGNSA. The CDR3 sequence is CASSLEGGSPYEQYF. The CDR3 coding sequence is TGTGCCAGCAGCTTAGAAGGCGGGTCTCCCTACGAGCAGTACTTC.

The gene calls are TRBV7-8 and TRBJ2-2, with D maybe TRBD2 (5 bases). Trimming removed 3 bases from V and 5 bases from J, with 13 bases in between. The CDR3 has 15 residues. Per the germline V gene, CDR1 is SGHVS and CDR2 is FQNEAQ. This CDR3 is CASSLEPGGTGELFF. In DNA, the CDR3 is TGTGCCAGCAGCTTGGAACCAGGAGGTACCGGGGAGCTGTTTTTT.

In its sample, this clonotype was seen a few times. J is TRBJ2-7 and V is TRBV20-1, with TRBD2 matching over 7 bases. V shed 4 bases, J shed 4 bases, and the junction held 19 bases outside the gene matches. The germline V gene has CDR1 DFQATT and CDR2 SNEGSKA (reference sequence). The CDR3 runs to 17 residues. The CDR3 region is CSATRMGTGGRAYEQYF. CDR3 coding DNA: TGCAGTGCTACACGTATGGGAACGGGAGGTAGGGCTTACGAGCAGTACTTC.

This chain uses TRBV14 with TRBJ1-6; 10 nucleotides match TRBD1. The CDR3 contains 15 residues. Germline CDR1 SGHDN, CDR2 FVKESK. With V trimmed by 6 bases and J by 7 bases, 6 bases remained unmatched. CDR3 sequence: CASRAGTGVNSPLHF. DNA for the CDR3: TGTGCCAGCAGAGCCGGGACAGGGGTCAATTCACCCCTCCACTTT.

This clonotype turned up a few times. A much larger clone differs from this one at a single base, so this may be a read error. The gene calls are TRBV29-1 and TRBJ2-1, with a weak D call TRBD1 (6 bases). The end of the DNA is better explained by TRBJ2-7, so the J call may be wrong. The CDR3 is 15 amino acids. Per germline, CDR1 SQVTM and CDR2 ANQGSEA. The CDR3 coding sequence is TGCAGCGTTGAAAAAACAGGGAGCTCCTACAATGAGCAGTACTTC. The encoded protein is CSVEKTGSSYNEQYF.

The CDR3: CATSESPGLAYKSSYNEQYF. In DNA form, the CDR3 reads TGTGCCACCAGTGAATCTCCGGGACTAGCGTACAAAAGCTCCTACAATGAGCAGTACTTC. V gene TRBV24-1 combines with J gene TRBJ2-1; TRBD2 matches 10 bases. Matching the DNA end better, TRBJ2-7 makes the J call doubtful. Germline loops: CDR1 KGHDR, CDR2 SFDVKD. The CDR3 loop spans 20 amino acids.

This clonotype was counted only a few times. CDR3 residues: CSVTGRSRNNEQFF. DNA for the CDR3: TGCAGCGTTACCGGGAGGTCTCGAAACAATGAGCAGTTCTTC. This chain uses TRBV29-1 with TRBJ2-1; 7 bases map to TRBD2. The germline gives CDR1 SQVTM, CDR2 ANQGSEA. This CDR3 contains 14 residues. V shed 5 bases and J 5 bases; nucleotides not matched to a gene: 9.

This clonotype was seen many times. V and J are TRBV7-9 and TRBJ2-2; D gene uncertain. Trimming left V 3 bases short and J 6 bases short, with 5 bases between. Germline CDR1 reads SEHNR; CDR2 reads FQNEAQ (reference sequence). The CDR3 runs to 12 residues. The CDR3 region has the DNA TGTGCCAGCAGCTTCTTGGCCGGGGAGCTGTTTTTT. It specifies CASSFLAGELFF. Combining the CDR3 with reference TRBV7-9 and TRBJ2-2 gives the whole variable domain DTGVSQNPRHKITKRGQNVTFRCDPISEHNRLYWYRQTLGQGPEFLTYFQNEAQLEKSRLLSDRFSAERPKGSFSTLEIQRTEQGDSAMYLCASSFLAGELFFGEGSRLTVL.

Of note for this clonotype: This may come from a read error, since a much larger clone is one base off. The chain recombines TRBV6-5 with TRBJ2-3; D call uncertain. Germline V gene data show CDR1 as MNHEY and CDR2 as SVGAGI. This CDR3 is 16 amino acids long. CDR3 in DNA: TGTGCCGGCAGTTACTCGGTCGGTGCTAGCACAGATACGCAGTATTTT. This sequence encodes CAGSYSVGASTDTQYF.

As regards this clonotype: This may be a read error: a much more frequent sequence differs by one nucleotide. The chain carries TRBV12-3 or TRBV12-4 and TRBJ1-2, with 7 bases aligning to TRBD1. Unmatched junction bases numbered 3, after V lost 4 bases and J lost 4 bases. The CDR3 is 13 amino acids. The CDR3 nucleotides are TGTGCCAGCAGTTGTGGGACAGCCTATGGCTACACCTTC. It specifies CASSCGTAYGYTF.

This clonotype was counted a few times. The chain links TRBV5-1 to TRBJ2-3; TRBD2 aligns across 13 bases. Germline CDR1 is SGHRS and CDR2 is YFSETQ. The CDR3 runs 17 residues. V lost 3 bases and J lost 3; bases outside the gene matches: 7. DNA for the CDR3: TGCGCCAGCAGCTCCTACACTAGCGGGAGGGGAACAGATACGCAGTATTTT. Encoded protein: CASSSYTSGRGTDTQYF.

The rearrangement uses TRBV29-1 and TRBJ2-7; D possibly matches TRBD1 or TRBD2 (5 bases each). The ends were cut back, 4 bases at V and 1 base at J, with 14 bases in the middle. CDR1 is SQVTM and CDR2 is ANQGSEA in the germline V gene. This CDR3 comprises 14 residues. CDR3 DNA sequence: TGCAGCGTTGTGGGGGATACGAAGTCCTACGAGCAGTACTTC. Translation gives CSVVGDTKSYEQYF.

This clonotype was recorded a few times. The chain is built from TRBV6-1 and TRBJ2-1; TRBD2 might be the D (7 bases). The V gene lost 6 bases and the J gene lost 4 bases, with 34 bases spanning the gap. This CDR3 has 21 residues. Germline lookup yields CDR1 MNHNS and CDR2 SASEGT. The CDR3, as DNA: TGTGCCAGCAGCTCCCTTGACCGGCAGGGGACGGCGCGGGGGACGTACAATGAGCAGTTCTTC. Translated: CASSSLDRQGTARGTYNEQFF.